A single sample gave rise to the 26 T cell receptor beta chains below, sequenced in a study of response to subunit inactivated influenza vaccine. TCRdb recomputed calls from the RT-PCR reads with MiXCR, one row per CDR3 protein. The data hold 450,000 to 600,000 distinct CDR3 sequences, with under 9% observed a single time. The sequenced sample was PBMCs from blood, obtained roughly 24 months after vaccination. These receptor sequences come from a man in his fifties or sixties who received an inactivated influenza vaccine.

This clonotype was seen many times. The chain links TRBV12-3 or TRBV12-4 to TRBJ2-1; TRBD2 matches 7 bases. This CDR3 comprises 16 residues. The ends lost 1 base at V and 5 bases at J; junction bases unmatched: 8. Here the CDR3 DNA reads TGTGCCAGCAGTTTAGAGGATCTAGCGGTCCACAATGAGCAGTTCTTC. It is translated as CASSLEDLAVHNEQFF.

V is TRBV20-1 and J is TRBJ1-5; TRBD1 matches at 8 bases. The germline CDR1 and CDR2 sequences are DFQATT and SNEGSKA (reference sequence). This CDR3 comprises 16 residues. With 0 bases clipped from V and 2 bases from J, the junction kept 6 bases outside the gene matches. CDR3 amino acids: CSARDHGQGGNQPQHF. CDR3 DNA sequence: TGCAGTGCTAGAGATCACGGACAGGGCGGCAATCAGCCCCAGCATTTT.

This clonotype was counted between two and nine times. Here the CDR3 reads CASSLEGTRSETQYF. The CDR3, as DNA: TGCGCCAGCAGCTTGGAAGGGACTAGAAGCGAGACCCAGTACTTC. The chain combines TRBV5-1 with TRBJ2-5, with TRBD2 matching over 8 bases. Germline CDR1 and CDR2: SGHRS and YFSETQ. The CDR3 loop spans 15 amino acids. The J segment lost 5 bases and the V segment lost 0 bases, leaving 6 bases of the junction unmatched.

The rearrangement uses TRBV2 and TRBJ1-5; weak D call: TRBD1 (5 bases). V was pared by 5 bases and J by 6 bases, with 11 bases between. CDR3 length equals 13 residues. Germline CDR1 SNHLY, CDR2 FYNNEI. CDR3 sequence: CASSPGYRQPQHF. As DNA, the CDR3 is TGTGCCAGCAGTCCAGGGTATCGTCAGCCCCAGCATTTT.

This clonotype turned up a few times. The V call is TRBV27, the J call TRBJ2-2, with 7 bases aligning to TRBD1. This CDR3 contains 17 residues. Germline V gene data show CDR1 as MNHEY and CDR2 as SMNVEV (reference sequence). With V trimmed by 1 base and J by 0 bases, 5 bases remained unmatched. The CDR3 DNA follows: TGTGCCAGCAGTTTATGGGACAGATTATCGAACACCGGGGAGCTGTTTTTT. This gives the protein CASSLWDRLSNTGELFF.

This clonotype was counted at least ten times. The chain recombines TRBV6-2 or TRBV6-3 with TRBJ1-5; TRBD1 agrees at 7 bases. J was trimmed by 2 bases and V by 7 bases; bases with no gene match: 2. There are 13 residues in the CDR3. Germline values: CDR1 MNHEY, CDR2 SVGEGT. CDR3 coding DNA: TGTGCCAGCAACGACAGGGGCAATCAGCCCCAGCATTTT. Its translation: CASNDRGNQPQHF.

This clonotype was counted only a few times. The chain is built from TRBV9 and TRBJ1-3, with D unresolved. CDR1 is SGDLS and CDR2 is YYNGEE in the germline V gene. The CDR3 contains 15 residues. Trimming removed 0 bases from V and 3 bases from J, with 10 bases in between. The CDR3 sequence is CASSVGQNSGNTIYF. Here the CDR3 DNA reads TGTGCCAGCAGCGTAGGGCAGAACAGTGGAAACACCATATATTTT.

The chain couples TRBV2 to TRBJ2-3; D is unclear. V lost 8 bases and J 2 bases, leaving 11 bases between the germline ends. CDR1 and CDR2 (germline): SNHLY, FYNNEI. The CDR3 consists of 13 residues. The chain's CDR3 is CASGASFTDTQYF. CDR3 DNA sequence: TGTGCCAGCGGTGCCAGTTTCACAGATACGCAGTATTTT.

V usage is TRBV20-1 and J usage is TRBJ2-5, with a tentative D call TRBD2 (6 bases). Germline V CDR1 and CDR2: DFQATT, SNEGSKA (reference sequence). This CDR3 comprises 14 residues. Trimming shortened V by 3 bases and J by 5 bases, and 16 bases separated the two germline ends. The CDR3 loop is CSASFRRDAETQYF. DNA for the CDR3: TGCAGTGCTAGCTTCAGGCGGGACGCGGAGACCCAGTACTTC.

This clonotype has a count of ten or more. V is TRBV20-1 and J is TRBJ1-2; 8 nucleotides agree with TRBD1. Germline values: CDR1 DFQATT, CDR2 SNEGSKA (reference sequence). V was pared by 4 bases and J by 2 bases, with 3 bases of the junction left unmatched. The CDR3 covers 13 residues. In nucleotides, the CDR3 is TGCAGTGCTACAGACAGGGGAAACTATGGCTACACCTTC. Amino acid sequence: CSATDRGNYGYTF.

The table lists this clonotype with a few counts. The chain uses TRBV7-9 and TRBJ1-1; D might be TRBD1 (5 bases). The CDR3 is 12 residues long. V dropped 7 bases and J dropped 5 bases, with 11 bases sitting between them. Germline V CDR1 and CDR2: SEHNR, FQNEAQ (reference sequence). The CDR3 DNA follows: TGTGCCAGCACTCAGGGTTGGACTGAAGCTTTCTTT. This encodes CASTQGWTEAFF.

The table lists this clonotype with many counts. V and J are TRBV3-1 and TRBJ2-2; D uncertain. The CDR3 extends over 15 amino acids. Trimming stripped 3 bases from V and 6 bases from J, with 14 bases between. Germline V lookup: CDR1 LGHDT, CDR2 YNNKEL (reference sequence). Here the CDR3 DNA reads TGTGCCAGCAGCCAGACCCGAGTTAAATCCGGGGAGCTGTTTTTT. Its protein product is CASSQTRVKSGELFF. The full variable domain, rest sourced from reference TRBV3-1 and TRBJ2-2, is DTAVSQTPKYLVTQMGNDKSIKCEQNLGHDTMYWYKQDSKKFLKIMFSYNNKELIINETVPNRFSPKSPDKAHLNLHINSLELGDSAVYFCASSQTRVKSGELFFGEGSRLTVL.

V is TRBV4-3 and J is TRBJ1-2; D gene uncertain. Germline loops: CDR1 LGHNA, CDR2 YSLEER. This CDR3 is built from 14 residues. The V end was cut by 0 bases, the J end by 4 bases, with 9 bases between. Here the CDR3 reads CASSQDLSPYGYTF. CDR3 bases: TGCGCCAGCAGCCAAGATTTGAGCCCCTATGGCTACACCTTC.

This clonotype showed up just a few times. The rearrangement links TRBV28 to TRBJ2-2, with 10 positions matching TRBD2. The CDR3 sequence is 17 residues long. Germline trimming cut 2 bases from V and 3 bases from J; bases unmatched to any gene: 6. Germline V gene data show CDR1 as MDHEN and CDR2 as SYDVKM. The CDR3 DNA reads TGTGCCAGCAGTTTACAAGCGGGAGGGCCGCACACCGGGGAGCTGTTTTTT. Translated, it gives CASSLQAGGPHTGELFF. Complete variable domain (other parts from reference TRBV28 and TRBJ2-2): DVKVTQSSRYLVKRTGEKVFLECVQDMDHENMFWYRQDPGLGLRLIYFSYDVKMKEKGDIPEGYSVSREKKERFSLILESASTNQTSMYLCASSLQAGGPHTGELFFGEGSRLTVL.

In this sample, this clonotype turned up many times. This chain uses TRBV6-1 with TRBJ1-5, with D hard to call. The CDR3 contains 13 residues. V lost 7 bases to trimming and J lost 6 bases, with 13 bases between them. Germline V gene lookup returns CDR1 MNHNS and CDR2 SASEGT. As DNA, the CDR3 is TGTGCCAGCACGGAGACTCTCTCTCAGCCCCAGCATTTT. It encodes CASTETLSQPQHF.

This clonotype has more than one count but fewer than ten. This chain connects TRBV3-1 to TRBJ1-2; the D gene is possibly TRBD1 (6 bases). CDR3 length: 17 amino acids. Germline loops: CDR1 LGHDT, CDR2 YNNKEL (reference sequence). V lost 0 bases to trimming and J lost 0 bases, with 14 bases between them. DNA of the CDR3: TGTGCCAGCAGCCAAGAACTGACAGGAAGAGCTAACTATGGCTACACCTTC. This gives the protein CASSQELTGRANYGYTF.

This clonotype turned up a few times. This rearrangement joins TRBV20-1 to TRBJ2-7; 8 bases fit TRBD2. The V segment lost 0 bases and the J segment 3 bases; nucleotides outside the gene matches: 7. This CDR3 is 15 amino acids long. Germline V CDR1 and CDR2: DFQATT, SNEGSKA (reference sequence). The CDR3 loop is CSARDLSGGLYEQYF. DNA of the CDR3: TGCAGTGCTAGAGATTTAAGCGGGGGCCTCTACGAGCAGTACTTC.

This chain links TRBV30 with TRBJ1-1; unclear D gene. CDR1 is GTSNPN, CDR2 SVGIG, per germline (reference sequence). V dropped 0 bases and J dropped 8 bases, with 10 bases sitting between them. The CDR3 extends over 12 amino acids. This CDR3 is CAWSVRTMEAFF. The CDR3 bases are TGTGCCTGGAGTGTAAGGACCATGGAAGCTTTCTTT. Full variable domain (rest looked up from reference TRBV30 and TRBJ1-1): SQTIHQWPATLVQPVGSPLSLECTVEGTSNPNLYWYRQAAGRGLQLLFYSVGIGQISSEVPQNLSASRPQDRQFILSSKKLLLSDSGFYLCAWSVRTMEAFFGQGTRLTVV.

This sequence joins TRBV4-2 and TRBJ1-5; maybe TRBD1 (6 bases). The CDR3 is made up of 15 amino acids. Trimming removed 4 bases from V and 6 bases from J, with 16 bases in between. CDR1 LGHNA and CDR2 YNFKEQ come from the germline V gene. This chain's CDR3 is CASSPRSIGGQPQHF. The CDR3 DNA sequence: TGTGCCAGCAGCCCACGATCGATAGGGGGTCAGCCCCAGCATTTT.

CDR3 loop: CASSFDPGTASNQPQHF. The CDR3 nucleotides are TGTGCCAGCAGTTTCGACCCTGGGACAGCCAGCAATCAGCCCCAGCATTTT. This sequence joins TRBV6-2 or TRBV6-3 and TRBJ1-5; 7 nucleotides agree with TRBD1. Per the germline V gene, CDR1 is MNHEY and CDR2 is SVGEGT. V shed 4 bases and J 1 base; nucleotides not matched to a gene: 10. CDR3 length: 17 amino acids.

This clonotype was counted between two and nine times. The chain combines TRBV12-3 or TRBV12-4 with TRBJ2-6; a possible D gene is TRBD2 (6 bases). The CDR3 loop spans 17 amino acids. V was clipped by 4 bases and J by 4 bases, with 17 bases between them. The CDR3 sequence is CASSYAVGTLGANVLTF. CDR3 coding DNA: TGTGCCAGCAGTTATGCGGTCGGGACTTTGGGGGCCAACGTCCTGACTTTC.

The chain links TRBV28 to TRBJ2-7, with 13 positions matching TRBD2. Looked up from germline, CDR1 is MDHEN and CDR2 is SYDVKM. This CDR3 is built from 17 residues. V trimming: 5 bases; J trimming: 4 bases; junction bases outside the gene matches: 11. The CDR3 bases are TGTGCCAGCAGTCCGATTTGGACTAGCGGGAGTCGATACGAGCAGTACTTC. The encoded protein is CASSPIWTSGSRYEQYF.

This clonotype has a handful of counts. J is TRBJ1-1 and V is TRBV28; the D is unclear. The germline gives CDR1 MDHEN, CDR2 SYDVKM. The V gene lost 6 bases and the J gene lost 0 bases, with 17 bases spanning the gap. This CDR3 spans 16 amino acids. The CDR3 nucleotides read TGTGCCAGCAGCCCCGTTGAGGATGCTATGAACACTGAAGCTTTCTTT. Translating it yields CASSPVEDAMNTEAFF.

This clonotype turned up a few times. The chain couples TRBV15 to TRBJ2-3; 9 bases are shared with TRBD2. Trimming at V came to 2 bases and at J to 1 base, leaving 1 base not matched to a gene. CDR3 length equals 15 residues. Germline CDR1 LNHNV, CDR2 YYDKDF (reference sequence). CDR3 amino acids: CATSRRGGGTDTQYF. Written as DNA, the CDR3 is TGTGCCACCAGCAGACGCGGGGGGGGCACAGATACGCAGTATTTT.

This clonotype has just a few counts. V is TRBV7-9 and J is TRBJ2-2, with D uncertain. Trimming took 4 bases from V and 3 from J, leaving 6 bases between them. The CDR3 is 13 amino acids. The V gene's germline CDR1 is SEHNR and CDR2 FQNEAQ (reference sequence). The CDR3 region has the DNA TGTGCCAGCAGCTCCATTGACACCGGGGAGCTGTTTTTT. Translating gives CASSSIDTGELFF.

In this sample, this clonotype turned up a few times. J is TRBJ2-7 and V is TRBV5-1; D is ambiguous. Germline V gives CDR1 SGHRS, CDR2 YFSETQ. V lost 4 bases and J lost 0, with 11 bases in between. The CDR3 has 14 residues. CDR3 in amino acids: CASSPRGTSYEQYF. The CDR3 DNA reads as TGCGCCAGCAGCCCTCGTGGAACCTCCTACGAGCAGTACTTC.